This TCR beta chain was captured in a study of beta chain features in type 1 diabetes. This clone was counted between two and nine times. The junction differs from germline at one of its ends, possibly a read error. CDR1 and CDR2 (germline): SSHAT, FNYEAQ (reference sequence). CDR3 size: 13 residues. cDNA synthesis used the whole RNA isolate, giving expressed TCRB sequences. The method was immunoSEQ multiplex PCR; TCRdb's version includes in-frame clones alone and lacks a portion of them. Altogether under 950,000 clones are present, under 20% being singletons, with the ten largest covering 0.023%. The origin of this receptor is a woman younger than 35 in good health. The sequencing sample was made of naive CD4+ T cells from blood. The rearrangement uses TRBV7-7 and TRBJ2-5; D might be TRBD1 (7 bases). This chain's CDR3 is CASSQRQGGTQYF. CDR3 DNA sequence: TGTGCTAGCAGCCAGCGACAGGGAGGGACCCAGTACTTC. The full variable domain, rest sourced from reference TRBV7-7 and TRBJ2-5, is GAGVSQSPRYKVTKRGQDVTLRCDPISSHATLYWYQQALGQGPEFLTYFNYEAQPDKSGLPSDRFSAERPEGSISTLTIQRTEQRDSAMYRCASSQRQGGTQYFGPGTRLLVL.